Included here is one T cell receptor beta chain sequence, with context. What it recognizes is unknown. The germline CDR1 and CDR2 sequences are SQVTM and ANQGSEA. This CDR3 region has 11 residues. A second PCR, run for roughly 7 to 11 cycles, used a sample-barcoded 5' primer plus a J-beta primer mix. TCRdb re-called the 5' RACE reads through MiXCR, storing one row per CDR3 protein. The table has 780,000 or so distinct CDR3 sequences, approximately 53% seen once. Extraction of total RNA produced a minimum of 5.5 micrograms from each sample. This entry is derived from a study of blood T cells in healthy people across ages. Study-wide context: There was about one barcoded beta molecule captured by template switching per two T cells. Study-level points and caveats: A roughly linear age-dependent decrease characterized TCR beta diversity per million T cells.

This receptor was obtained from a man aged 35 to 55 in good health. Material: blood. This chain connects TRBV29-1 to TRBJ2-5; D is uncertain. The DNA end is more similar to TRBJ2-7, so the J call may be wrong. The chain's CDR3 is CSALDGHEQYF. CDR3 sequence (DNA): TGCAGCGCCCTAGATGGACACGAGCAGTACTTC.